These 2 T cell receptor beta chains share one sample of origin, sequenced in a study of shared clonotypes between healthy human individuals. Profiling relied on immunoSEQ multiplex PCR, and the TCRdb table lists in-frame clones only, not all of them. The sample lists around 720,000 clones; around 73% were seen once. The specimen sequenced was memory CD4+ T cells sorted from blood. Documented subset: CD45RA-negative fraction. The receptors shown here come from a woman aged 25 to 45 in good health.

The chain joins TRBV28 to TRBJ2-2; D could derive from TRBD1 or TRBD2 (5 bases each). From germline, CDR1 is MDHEN and CDR2 SYDVKM. This CDR3 has 17 amino acids. V was clipped by 2 bases and J by 6 bases, with 19 bases between them. The CDR3 here is CASSLRVRDPGPGELFF. The CDR3 DNA reads TGTGCCAGCAGTTTAAGGGTTCGGGACCCTGGACCCGGGGAGCTGTTTTTT.

As regards this clone: In the same sample, other DNA sequences code for this CDR3. The J gene is TRBJ1-1, the V gene TRBV11-3; tentative D call: TRBD1 (5 bases). The CDR3 has 13 amino acids. Looked up from germline, CDR1 is SGHNT and CDR2 is YENEEA. Trimming took 5 bases from V and 3 from J, leaving 10 bases between them. The CDR3 loop reads CASSRQGDTEAFF. DNA for the CDR3: TGTGCCAGCAGCCGGCAGGGTGACACTGAAGCTTTCTTT.